The 16 T cell receptor beta chains presented below share a single source sample, sequenced in a study of cytomegalovirus exposure and HLA in healthy donors. It was with 60 Vbeta and 13 Jbeta primers that the PCR ran. Profiled with immunoSEQ multiplex PCR; TCRdb holds only in-frame clones, not every one. The data show about 190,000 clones, around 83% seen once. Sequencing was done on a sample of PBMCs. All receptors derive from a woman aged 18-29 years in good health and CMV-seronegative.

The chain uses TRBV27 and TRBJ2-7, with a weak D call TRBD2 (6 bases). The V end was cut by 4 bases, the J end by 5 bases, with 18 bases between. Germline assignment: CDR1 MNHEY and CDR2 SMNVEV (reference sequence). CDR3 length: 15 residues. CDR3 region: CASSSLPGSAHEQYF. In nucleotides, the CDR3 is TGTGCCAGCAGTTCCTTACCCGGGAGCGCCCACGAGCAGTACTTC.

V and J are TRBV28 and TRBJ2-7; 7 nucleotides align to TRBD2. Germline CDR1 MDHEN, CDR2 SYDVKM. V dropped 4 bases and J dropped 3; count of bases not matched to a gene: 9. The CDR3 spans 15 residues. As DNA, the CDR3 is TGTGCCAGCAGTTCCCTCCTAGCGGACCGCTACGAGCAGTACTTC. This gives the protein CASSSLLADRYEQYF.

This chain connects TRBV7-7 to TRBJ2-7; 9 bases agree with TRBD2. V lost 2 bases, J lost 3 bases, and 5 bases stayed unmatched. Germline V lookup: CDR1 SSHAT, CDR2 FNYEAQ (reference sequence). The CDR3 has 15 residues. CDR3 sequence: CASSLIELAGYEQYF. The DNA for the CDR3 is TGTGCCAGCAGCTTAATCGAACTAGCGGGCTACGAGCAGTACTTC. Together with reference TRBV7-7 and TRBJ2-7, the CDR3 gives the full variable domain: GAGVSQSPRYKVTKRGQDVTLRCDPISSHATLYWYQQALGQGPEFLTYFNYEAQPDKSGLPSDRFSAERPEGSISTLTIQRTEQRDSAMYRCASSLIELAGYEQYFGPGTRLTVT.

Here the CDR3 reads CASSLYSNQPQHF. The CDR3 nucleotides read TGCGCCAGCAGTCTTTATAGCAATCAGCCCCAGCATTTT. V is TRBV10-1 and J is TRBJ1-5; no firm D call. Germline values: CDR1 WNHNN, CDR2 SYGVQD (reference sequence). The V and J ends lost 5 bases and 0 bases respectively, with 5 bases between them. This CDR3 region has 13 residues.

This sequence joins TRBV7-3 and TRBJ2-2; 8 bases fit TRBD2. The junction had 2 bases not matched to a gene; V was cut back by 1 base and J by 4 bases. Per the germline V gene, CDR1 is SGHTA and CDR2 is FQGTGA. There are 15 residues in the CDR3. The DNA of the CDR3 is TGTGCCAGCAGCTTAATGGCGGGAGGCACCGGGGAGCTGTTTTTT. Translated, it gives CASSLMAGGTGELFF. Together with reference TRBV7-3 and TRBJ2-2, the CDR3 gives the full variable domain: GAGVSQTPSNKVTEKGKYVELRCDPISGHTALYWYRQSLGQGPEFLIYFQGTGAADDSGLPNDRFFAVRPEGSVSTLKIQRTERGDSAVYLCASSLMAGGTGELFFGEGSRLTVL.

This clone was seen just once. The V and J genes are TRBV7-9 and TRBJ2-7; TRBD1 matches 8 bases. V dropped 5 bases and J dropped 0; count of bases not matched to a gene: 6. This CDR3 spans 15 amino acids. Germline V gene lookup returns CDR1 SEHNR and CDR2 FQNEAQ (reference sequence). CDR3 sequence (DNA): TGTGCCAGCAGCCGACGGGACAGGTCCTCCTACGAGCAGTACTTC. It specifies CASSRRDRSSYEQYF.

The chain employs TRBV10-3 and TRBJ1-1; possible D gene TRBD1, 6 bases. Trimming pared 6 bases from V and 1 base from J, leaving 12 bases between. The germline CDR1 and CDR2 sequences are ENHRY and SYGVKD. This CDR3 has 14 residues. This chain's CDR3 is CAIRDRTANTEAFF. CDR3 in DNA: TGTGCCATCAGAGACAGGACAGCGAACACTGAAGCTTTCTTT.

V gene TRBV19 combines with J gene TRBJ2-3; D ambiguous. Germline CDR1 reads LNHDA; CDR2 reads SQIVND (reference sequence). Trimming cost V 6 bases and J 0 bases, with 13 bases left between them. CDR3 length: 15 amino acids. CDR3 loop: CASSPPFASTDTQYF. CDR3 DNA sequence: TGTGCCAGTAGCCCCCCTTTCGCGAGCACAGATACGCAGTATTTT. Together with reference TRBV19 and TRBJ2-3, the CDR3 gives the full variable domain: DGGITQSPKYLFRKEGQNVTLSCEQNLNHDAMYWYRQDPGQGLRLIYYSQIVNDFQKGDIAEGYSVSREKKESFPLTVTSAQKNPTAFYLCASSPPFASTDTQYFGPGTRLTVL.

The chain has TRBV7-9 and TRBJ2-3; TRBD2 matches at 11 bases. Trimming removed 2 bases from V and 0 bases from J; junction bases left unmatched: 4. The CDR3 sequence is 17 residues long. Germline lookup yields CDR1 SEHNR and CDR2 FQNEAQ (reference sequence). CDR3 sequence reads: CASSLRLAGSSTDTQYF. For the CDR3, the DNA is TGTGCCAGCAGCTTAAGACTAGCGGGATCTAGCACAGATACGCAGTATTTT. The full variable domain, with the rest looked up from reference TRBV7-9 and TRBJ2-3, is DTGVSQNPRHKITKRGQNVTFRCDPISEHNRLYWYRQTLGQGPEFLTYFQNEAQLEKSRLLSDRFSAERPKGSFSTLEIQRTEQGDSAMYLCASSLRLAGSSTDTQYFGPGTRLTVL.

This clone appeared once. V and J are TRBV27 and TRBJ2-7; D might be TRBD2 (6 bases). CDR3 length equals 14 residues. V was cut by 3 bases and J by 0 bases, with 9 bases left in between. Germline CDR1 is MNHEY and CDR2 is SMNVEV (reference sequence). DNA for the CDR3: TGTGCCAGCAGTTTCTTCGGGAGCTCCTACGAGCAGTACTTC. Protein product: CASSFFGSSYEQYF.

The chain carries TRBV5-4 and TRBJ2-7; TRBD2 aligns across 11 bases. V lost 4 bases and J lost 4; bases outside the gene matches: 4. Germline CDR1 reads SGHNT; CDR2 reads YYREEE (reference sequence). The CDR3 contains 14 residues. The CDR3: CASSMGLAEYEQYF. In DNA form, the CDR3 reads TGTGCCAGCAGCATGGGACTAGCGGAGTACGAGCAGTACTTC.

This clone was detected only once. The chain carries TRBV25-1 and TRBJ1-1, with D perhaps TRBD1 (5 bases). Looked up from germline, CDR1 is MGHDK and CDR2 is SYGVNS. Between the trimmed V and J ends, which lost 7 bases and 4 bases, there was a span of 10 bases. CDR3 length equals 12 residues. CDR3 sequence: CASNTGGTEAFF. The CDR3 DNA sequence: TGTGCCAGCAACACGGGGGGCACTGAAGCTTTCTTT. The variable domain in full, with the rest retrieved from reference TRBV25-1 and TRBJ1-1, is EADIYQTPRYLVIGTGKKITLECSQTMGHDKMYWYQQDPGMELHLIHYSYGVNSTEKGDLSSESTVSRIRTEHFPLTLESARPSHTSQYLCASNTGGTEAFFGQGTRLTVV.

A note on this clone: Different DNA sequences within this sample yield the same CDR3. The chain uses TRBV27 and TRBJ2-1; no clear D. The CDR3 totals 12 residues. CDR1 is MNHEY and CDR2 is SMNVEV in the germline V gene (reference sequence). The V and J ends lost 3 bases and 10 bases respectively, with 10 bases between them. CDR3 nucleotides: TGTGCCAGCAGTTTTACCGGCGGAGAGCAGTTCTTC. Translated, it gives CASSFTGGEQFF.

The rearrangement joins TRBV6-1 to TRBJ2-7, with 9 nucleotides matching TRBD1. Looked up from germline, CDR1 is MNHNS and CDR2 is SASEGT. Unmatched junction bases numbered 7, after V lost 7 bases and J lost 6 bases. The CDR3 is 13 amino acids. The CDR3: CASMRQGELEQYF. The CDR3 region has the DNA TGTGCCAGCATGAGACAGGGGGAGCTCGAGCAGTACTTC.

The V and J genes are TRBV12-5 and TRBJ2-1; D gene unclear. This CDR3 is built from 16 residues. CDR1 is LGHNT and CDR2 is FRNRAP in the germline V gene. Trimming removed 5 bases at V and 2 bases at J, with 16 bases between. In DNA, the CDR3 is TGTGCTAGTGGTGAAACCTGGCCTGTTACCTACAATGAGCAGTTCTTC. It yields the protein CASGETWPVTYNEQFF. The whole variable domain, filled in from reference TRBV12-5 and TRBJ2-1, reads DARVTQTPRHKVTEMGQEVTMRCQPILGHNTVFWYRQTMMQGLELLAYFRNRAPLDDSGMPKDRFSAEMPDATLATLKIQPSEPRDSAVYFCASGETWPVTYNEQFFGPGTRLTVL.

The chain has TRBV9 and TRBJ2-1; 10 bases fit TRBD1. This CDR3 is built from 15 residues. Germline CDR1 and CDR2: SGDLS and YYNGEE. V gave up 2 bases and J gave up 3 bases; unmatched junction bases: 2. CDR3 sequence: CASSVRDRGYNEQFF. The CDR3 region has the DNA TGTGCCAGCAGCGTCCGGGACAGGGGCTACAATGAGCAGTTCTTC.